The entry that follows covers one T cell receptor (beta chain) sequence. The sample is drawn from a study of T-cell memory formation after mild COVID-19. Study summary: Largely, the TCR clusters proved donor specific.

TCRdb independently ran MiXCR on the 5' RACE reads; one entry per CDR3 protein. The sample records around 500,000 distinct CDR3 sequences, approximately 18% being singletons. V lost 2 bases, J lost 0 bases, and 14 bases lay in between. CDR3 length: 16 residues. Germline assignment: CDR1 MNHEY and CDR2 SVGAGI. This sequence was found in an adult woman who had mild COVID-19 (a few samples of this study predate the infection). Cell type and time point are not known. Sequencing was performed on PBMCs or a T cell subset sorted from them (not recorded which). The chain employs TRBV6-5 and TRBJ2-7; D remains ambiguous. The DNA of the CDR3 is TGTGCCAGCAGTTACAAACCGCCATTAAGCTCCTACGAGCAGTACTTC. Residues: CASSYKPPLSSYEQYF.